This entry concerns a single TCR beta chain. Its antigen target is currently unknown. No clone much larger than this one lies a single base away; base qualities are absent. This record belongs to a study of T cells in localized non-small cell lung cancer (dated by TCRdb to about 2020). As for the study more broadly: Comparing tumors with uninvolved tumor-adjacent lungs, the study looked at the T cell repertoires of fewer than 250 patients with early-stage NSCLC. All 220 or so NSCLC patients in the cohort were treatment-naive and had localized lung tumors that were resected. NSCLC patients had a mean age of approximately 66 years, and around 140 were male and about a hundred female.

The CDR3 covers 15 residues, taking in both the cysteine and the phenylalanine. Of all the DNA, just the CDR3 is kept, 45 bases in frame from base 1. Taken from the germline V gene (reference sequence), the CDR1 and CDR2 loops are LNHDA and SQIVND. For this chain, trimming is 4 bases at the V end and 2 bases at the J end, and the number of junction bases without a gene match is 5. The immunoSEQ Assay was used to sequence TCR beta CDR3 regions from DNA. Per the original workflow: T cell density was computed as TCR beta template counts normalized to usable DNA estimated by amplifying housekeeping genes. Richness was estimated using the preseqR package, with extrapolation to 400,000 templates for PBMC samples and to 120,000 templates for tissue samples. Clonality was defined by subtracting Pielou's evenness from one. To identify tissue-enriched TCRs, differential abundance testing was run on productive amino-acid clonotypes with a minimum total count of 5 and an alpha of 0.1. The Jaccard Index and the Morisita Overlap Index were used to measure how much the repertoires overlapped between compartments. GLIPH clustered TCR beta CDR3s with public tetramer-defined viral CDR3s; viral motifs required at least three viral sequences plus V-gene enrichment. What TCRdb holds here is the immuneACCESS table cut down to in-frame rearrangements. Part of the clones is not present; checked against another copy, under half of the missing clones reflect an unresolved V gene, and the others are unexplained. V, J and clone size were drawn from that table, and D and trimming were deduced from the DNA. The sample table contains 2,000 or so clones; only one count was recorded for roughly 34% of them. About an eighth of the sample is in the top ten clones.

Uninvolved adjacent lung was sampled at least 2 cm away from the tumor margin, and two independent pathologists confirmed that the tissue had no atypia. At diagnosis, peripheral blood, uninvolved tumor-adjacent lung and tumor were collected and stored as a combination of fresh-frozen and FFPE material. What the authors observed across the whole study: A median of about 53 of the top 100 tumor clones were detected in paired uninvolved adjacent lung, and some 29 of these tumor clones were also found among the top 100 clones of the paired uninvolved adjacent lung. Higher T cell density in blood was associated with longer overall survival, whereas higher clonality in adjacent lung was associated with shorter survival. Because the study design was exploratory, TCR variables were selected using unadjusted p-values without false-discovery rate correction. Multi-region tumor sequencing was not performed, so intratumor heterogeneity could not be excluded. Uninvolved tumor-adjacent lung showed the highest T cell clonality, higher than tumor, which suggests more focused antigenic responses in the adjacent lung.

This chain is built from TRBV19 and TRBJ2-7; TRBD2 matches 10 bases in the middle. The sample was normal lung tissue next to the tumor, taken before any cancer treatment. The TCR was taken from a male donor aged 60 or older with stage I squamous cell lung carcinoma. The sequenced DNA is TGTGCCAGTAGTACAAGGACTAGCGGAGCCTACGAGCAGTACTTC. Translation gives CASSTRTSGAYEQYF. Full variable domain (CDR3 extended with the reference TRBV19 and TRBJ2-7 proteins): DGGITQSPKYLFRKEGQNVTLSCEQNLNHDAMYWYRQDPGQGLRLIYYSQIVNDFQKGDIAEGYSVSREKKESFPLTVTSAQKNPTAFYLCASSTRTSGAYEQYFGPGTRLTVT.